This entry features one T cell receptor beta chain sequence. Antigen specificity is unknown. Treatment given: about 20 received Ad26.COV2.S at low or high dose, single or two shots; roughly 5 received placebo; per-sample allocation not given. Day 63 following the first vaccine or placebo injection was when the samples were taken. Built on an Ad26 vector, the vaccine expressed Wuhan-strain SARS-CoV-2 spike. Germline CDR1 and CDR2: SGHAT and FQDESV (reference sequence). The CDR3 is 15 amino acids. Unmatched junction bases numbered 7, after V lost 5 bases and J lost 2 bases. This specimen belongs to a study of Ad26.COV2.S vaccination and SARS-CoV-2 variants. As for the study in general: This donor came from the COV1001 trial of Ad26.COV2.S. Broader study findings: The breadth of spike-specific CD8+ and CD4+ T cell responses after vaccination was reportedly substantial. The analyses of TCR breadth and depth may have understated the size of total T cell responses.

Method: immunoSEQ multiplex PCR; TCRdb's copy keeps in-frame clones and lacks some. Counted here are just over 350,000 clones, 80% to 90% occurring once; the ten biggest clones make up 2.5% to 3.5%. The chain joins TRBV11-1 to TRBJ2-3, with 7 nucleotides matching TRBD2. The sample was peripheral blood, taken in a trial of Ad26.COV2.S vaccine versus placebo. This clonotype originated in a person between 18 and 65 years old who received the Ad26.COV2.S COVID-19 vaccine or a placebo. CDR3 in amino acids: CASSLGTTNTDTQYF. In DNA, the CDR3 is TGTGCCAGCAGCCTCGGGACTACCAACACAGATACGCAGTATTTT.